Listed below are T cell receptor beta chains from one sample, sequenced in a study of blood T cell repertoires in COVID-19. Method: immunoSEQ multiplex PCR; TCRdb's copy keeps in-frame clones and lacks some. Of a few hundred thousand clones listed, 70% to 90% were seen once; the top ten hold under 15%. The sequenced sample was peripheral blood. Receptors were obtained from a woman in her fifties or sixties with acute or convalescent COVID-19. Both conserved end residues are part of each CDR3. Fields, in order: D gene, J gene, clone size, V gene, CDR3 DNA, CDR3 protein. The D gene is left open where the match is weak. A clone size is listed for some rows: how often the clone was seen (once, few, many), or a class if it is expanded.

NA | TRBJ1-4 | NA | TRBV29-1 | TGCAGCGTTGCAATAGTTGAAAAACTGTTTTTT | CSVAIVEKLFF
NA | TRBJ2-3 | NA | TRBV4-3 | TGCGCCAGCAGCCAAGAGAGATTCCTCACAGATACGCAGTATTTT | CASSQERFLTDTQYF
TRBD2 | TRBJ2-2 | NA | TRBV4-1 | TGCGCCAGCCGAGGGCCAGCGGGAGGGCCCACCGGGGAGCTGTTTTTT | CASRGPAGGPTGELFF
NA | TRBJ2-7 | few | TRBV5-4 | TGTGCCAGCAGCTTGGTCAGCGCATCCGAGCAGTACTTC | CASSLVSASEQYF
TRBD2 | TRBJ2-7 | NA | TRBV15 | TGTGCCACCAGCAGAGATCCTAGCGGGAGGCACTCCTACGAGCAGTACTTC | CATSRDPSGRHSYEQYF
TRBD2 | TRBJ2-3 | NA | TRBV28 | TGTGCCAGCAGTTTTAGCGGGGGGGTTGGAGATACGCAGTATTTT | CASSFSGGVGDTQYF
NA | TRBJ1-2 | NA | TRBV29-1 | TGCAGCGTTGTTTTAGGAGATAACTATGGCTACACCTTC | CSVVLGDNYGYTF
TRBD2 | TRBJ2-1 | NA | TRBV25-1 | TGTGCCAGCAGTCCTTCGGGGGGGATCTACAATGAGCAGTTCTTC | CASSPSGGIYNEQFF
TRBD1 | TRBJ1-5 | NA | TRBV27 | TGTGCCAGCAGTTTAACAGGGGGCAATCAGCCCCAGCATTTT | CASSLTGGNQPQHF
NA | TRBJ2-6 | NA | TRBV10-3 | TGTGCCATCAGTTCGACAACAGGGTCTGGGGCCAACGTCCTGACTTTC | CAISSTTGSGANVLTF
TRBD2 | TRBJ2-1 | once | TRBV11-2 | TGTGCCAGCAGCGACGGACTAGCGGGAGTGTCTGCCTACAATGAGCAGTTCTTC | CASSDGLAGVSAYNEQFF
TRBD2 | TRBJ2-1 | NA | TRBV2 | TGTGCCAGCAGTGAGGGGAGGGCCCGGGTTAATGAGCAGTTCTTC | CASSEGRARVNEQFF
TRBD2 | TRBJ2-5 | NA | TRBV7-2 | TGTGCCAGCAGCCCACTAGCGGGAGGTCAAGAGACCCAGTACTTC | CASSPLAGGQETQYF
NA | TRBJ2-4 | NA | TRBV12-2 | TGTGCAAGTCGCTCACAGCGGGGGCGGAGGGGCCGCAGTACAAACATTCAGTACTTC | CASRSQRGRRGRSTNIQYF
NA | TRBJ2-7 | NA | TRBV5-4 | TGTGCCAGCAGCTCGGCCGGGACTCCGTCCTACGAGCAGTACTTC | CASSSAGTPSYEQYF
TRBD1 | TRBJ1-2 | NA | TRBV5-6 | TGTGCCAGCTTCCAGACAGGGAGTAACTATGGCTACACCTTC | CASFQTGSNYGYTF
NA | TRBJ1-1 | NA | TRBV18 | TGTGCCAGCTCACCGAAGAGGGGAGGGACTGAAGCTTTCTTT | CASSPKRGGTEAFF
NA | TRBJ2-7 | NA | TRBV28 | TGTGCCAGCAGTTTGGCGGGATACGAGCAGTACTTC | CASSLAGYEQYF